This is a list of T cell receptor beta chains from one sample in a study of Ad26.COV2.S vaccination and SARS-CoV-2 variants. Generated by immunoSEQ multiplex PCR, the TCRdb table keeps only in-frame clones and is missing some. In the table there are about 680,000 clones, more than 70% of which are singletons. This material consisted of peripheral blood, taken in a trial of Ad26.COV2.S vaccine versus placebo. The receptors derive from a person between 18 and 65 years old who received the Ad26.COV2.S COVID-19 vaccine or a placebo. Both conserved end residues are part of each CDR3. The D gene is left open where the match is weak. Expanded clones are given a class, and other clones once, few, many or no size at all.

j_gene	v_gene	d_gene	abundance	CDR3aa	CDR3nt
TRBJ1-1	TRBV2	NA	NA	CASSDRPNTEAFF	TGTGCCAGCAGTGACAGGCCGAACACTGAAGCTTTCTTT
TRBJ1-3	TRBV2	TRBD1	NA	CAIGPGQGDSGNTIYF	TGTGCCATTGGCCCGGGACAGGGTGACTCTGGAAACACCATATATTTT
TRBJ1-5	TRBV19	NA	NA	CASSNPNVGNQPQHF	TGTGCCAGTAGTAACCCCAATGTCGGCAATCAGCCCCAGCATTTT
TRBJ1-1	TRBV6-5	NA	once	CASTQGSRTEAFF	TGTGCCAGCACCCAGGGTTCTAGGACTGAAGCTTTCTTT
TRBJ1-1	TRBV10-1	NA	few	CASSDTATEAFF	TGCGCCAGCAGTGATACAGCCACTGAAGCTTTCTTT
TRBJ2-2	TRBV19	NA	NA	CASKTGHMNTGELFF	TGTGCCAGTAAGACGGGACATATGAACACCGGGGAGCTGTTTTTT
TRBJ2-3	TRBV7-9	TRBD2	NA	CASSLVFQGAGSTDTQYF	TGTGCCAGCAGCTTAGTTTTTCAAGGAGCGGGAAGCACAGATACGCAGTATTTT
TRBJ2-7	TRBV4-2	NA	NA	CASSQSITLSYEQYF	TGTGCCAGCAGCCAAAGTATAACACTTTCCTACGAGCAGTACTTC
TRBJ1-4	TRBV2	NA	NA	CASSALVEEKLFF	TGTGCCAGCAGCGCCTTGGTAGAGGAAAAACTGTTTTTT
TRBJ2-2	TRBV5-4	NA	NA	CASSLVQGNTGELFF	TGTGCCAGCAGCTTGGTTCAGGGGAACACCGGGGAGCTGTTTTTT
TRBJ2-1	TRBV30	NA	NA	CAWSVRSYNEQFF	TGTGCCTGGAGTGTAAGGTCCTACAATGAGCAGTTCTTC
TRBJ1-1	TRBV2	TRBD1	NA	CASSVTYTGAAEAFF	TGTGCCAGCAGTGTAACCTACACAGGGGCGGCTGAAGCTTTCTTT
TRBJ1-2	TRBV12-3/TRBV12-4	TRBD1	NA	CASSLHRDSGYTF	TGTGCCAGCAGCCTCCACAGGGACAGTGGCTACACCTTC
TRBJ1-6	TRBV7-3	NA	once	CASSSNGAWGSPLHF	TGTGCCAGCAGCTCGAACGGGGCTTGGGGTTCACCCCTCCACTTT
TRBJ1-5	TRBV19	NA	NA	CASSIFGNTPQHF	TGTGCCAGTAGTATTTTCGGGAATACGCCCCAGCATTTT
TRBJ2-7	TRBV19	TRBD1	NA	CASSTGQGRGEQYF	TGTGCCAGTAGTACGGGACAGGGGAGAGGCGAGCAGTACTTC
TRBJ2-1	TRBV7-8	TRBD1	NA	CASSRETGGNEQFF	TGTGCCAGCAGCCGAGAGACAGGGGGCAATGAGCAGTTCTTC
TRBJ2-2	TRBV10-3	NA	once	CAITRGEATNTGELFF	TGTGCCATCACGCGAGGGGAAGCGACGAACACCGGGGAGCTGTTTTTT
TRBJ2-1	TRBV5-1	NA	NA	CASSWSGLNEQFF	TGCGCCAGCAGCTGGTCGGGGCTAAATGAGCAGTTCTTC
TRBJ1-1	TRBV6-2/TRBV6-3	NA	NA	CASSYRVMNTEAFF	TGTGCCAGCAGTTATCGGGTTATGAACACTGAAGCTTTCTTT
TRBJ2-1	TRBV6-2/TRBV6-3	TRBD2	NA	CASSYSGLAGHEQFF	TGTGCCAGCAGTTACTCGGGACTAGCGGGCCATGAGCAGTTCTTC
TRBJ1-3	TRBV30	NA	NA	CASTDVISGNTIYF	TGTGCCTCCACCGACGTAATCTCTGGAAACACCATATATTTT
TRBJ1-2	TRBV6-5	NA	NA	CASGRRDYGYTF	TGTGCCAGCGGTCGACGGGACTATGGCTACACCTTC
TRBJ2-7	TRBV7-9	NA	NA	CASSPRRVIDEQYF	TGTGCCAGCAGCCCCCGAAGGGTCATCGACGAGCAGTACTTC
TRBJ2-7	TRBV30	NA	NA	CAWSVRGSYEQYF	TGTGCCTGGAGTGTGAGAGGGAGTTACGAGCAGTACTTC
TRBJ2-3	TRBV12-5	NA	NA	CASGVAATDTQYF	TGTGCTAGTGGGGTAGCGGCCACAGATACGCAGTATTTT
TRBJ1-6	TRBV6-1	NA	NA	CASSETGKSPLHF	TGTGCCAGCAGTGAAACAGGGAAATCACCCCTCCACTTT
TRBJ2-7	TRBV18	TRBD2	NA	CASSPFREVSYEQYF	TGTGCCAGCTCACCTTTTCGGGAGGTCTCCTACGAGCAGTACTTC
TRBJ1-2	TRBV30	NA	NA	CAWTHRRNYGYTF	TGTGCCTGGACCCACAGGAGGAACTATGGCTACACCTTC
TRBJ2-3	TRBV5-1	TRBD1	NA	CASSPRTGPSTDTQYF	TGCGCCAGCAGCCCGCGGACAGGGCCTAGCACAGATACGCAGTATTTT
TRBJ2-5	TRBV5-1	TRBD1	NA	CASSLGGGGGQETQYF	TGCGCCAGCAGCTTGGGAGGGGGCGGTGGCCAAGAGACCCAGTACTTC
TRBJ2-7	TRBV6-6	TRBD2	NA	CASRPRGGSYEQYF	TGTGCCAGCAGACCCCGGGGAGGGAGCTACGAGCAGTACTTC
TRBJ2-7	TRBV18	TRBD1	NA	CASSPSTGSYEQYF	TGTGCCAGCTCACCCTCGACAGGGTCCTACGAGCAGTACTTC
TRBJ2-7	TRBV7-2	TRBD1	NA	CASSPQGTSYEQYF	TGTGCCAGCAGCCCACAGGGGACCTCCTACGAGCAGTACTTC
TRBJ2-2	TRBV7-2	TRBD2	NA	CASTLRSLAGDYTGELFF	TGTGCCAGCACCCTTAGAAGTCTCGCGGGGGATTACACCGGGGAGCTGTTTTTT
TRBJ1-3	TRBV9	TRBD1	NA	CASSRQGAGGNTIYF	TGTGCCAGCAGCAGACAGGGGGCTGGAGGAAACACCATATATTTT
TRBJ2-1	TRBV11-3	NA	NA	CASSLDSPSHEQFF	TGTGCCAGCAGCTTAGATTCCCCGAGCCATGAGCAGTTCTTC
TRBJ1-2	TRBV3-1/TRBV3-2	NA	NA	CASSQSQNGYTF	TGTGCCAGCAGCCAATCACAAAATGGCTACACCTTC
TRBJ2-7	TRBV7-2	TRBD2	NA	CASSPSSGGTYEQYF	TGTGCCAGCAGCCCCAGTAGCGGGGGAACCTACGAGCAGTACTTC
TRBJ2-7	TRBV11-2	NA	NA	CASSPSPSGIYEQYF	TGTGCCAGCAGCCCGAGTCCGTCAGGGATCTACGAGCAGTACTTC
TRBJ1-2	TRBV6-2/TRBV6-3	NA	once	CASSYQGGSFETF	TGTGCCAGCAGTTACCAAGGGGGATCTTTTGAGACCTTC
TRBJ2-1	TRBV3-1/TRBV3-2	NA	NA	CASSQDLPGAYNEQFF	TGTGCCAGCAGCCAAGACCTTCCCGGGGCGTACAATGAGCAGTTCTTC
TRBJ2-7	TRBV5-4	TRBD2	NA	CASGGLAGSYEQYF	TGTGCCAGCGGGGGACTAGCGGGCTCCTACGAGCAGTACTTC
TRBJ1-4	TRBV7-2	NA	NA	CASSLAGVLNEKLFF	TGTGCCAGCAGCTTAGCCGGAGTCCTCAATGAAAAACTGTTTTTT
TRBJ2-1	TRBV10-2	NA	NA	CASSDWGNEQFF	TGCGCCAGCAGTGATTGGGGGAATGAGCAGTTCTTC
TRBJ1-1	TRBV30	NA	NA	CAWSPGSMEAFF	TGTGCCTGGAGCCCAGGATCCATGGAAGCTTTCTTT
TRBJ1-5	TRBV19	NA	few	CASSHGQFYSNQPQHF	TGTGCCAGTAGCCATGGACAGTTCTATAGCAATCAGCCCCAGCATTTT